This T cell receptor (beta chain) comes out of a study of cytomegalovirus exposure and HLA in healthy donors. With respect to this clone: No antigen is known for it.

J was trimmed by 1 base and V by 0 bases; bases with no gene match: 10. CDR1 is SGHRS, CDR2 YFSETQ, per germline. CDR3 length: 18 amino acids. Findings of the study overall: In an earlier analysis, most TCR beta V segments were productive about 87% or about 30% of the time.

60 Vbeta and 13 Jbeta primers were used in PCR. Data came from immunoSEQ multiplex PCR; TCRdb stores just in-frame clones and leaves some out. The sample consists of under 250,000 clones, approximately 84% of them appearing once. The genes are TRBV5-1 and TRBJ2-3, with 8 bases aligning to TRBD2. The source is a girl aged 2 to 10 in good health and CMV-seronegative. The specimen sequenced was PBMCs. The CDR3 region is CASSLAVRSGGRTDTQYF. The CDR3 nucleotides read TGCGCCAGCAGCTTGGCCGTGAGGAGCGGGGGCCGCACAGATACGCAGTATTTT.